Each of the 2 T cell receptor beta chains below was sequenced from the same sample in a study of T cells in Graves' hyperthyroidism and ophthalmopathy (dated by TCRdb to the late 2010s). The library came from multiplex PCR. The run used an Illumina HiSeq 2000. The TCR beta CDR3 regions were amplified from RNA transcripts. The first round of RT-PCR for the TCR CDR3 was performed with the HTBI primer set and the Qiagen OneStep RT-PCR kit. TCRdb reanalyzed the raw reads on its own, using fastp at Q25 for trimming and MiXCR for clone calling, and kept in-frame beta chains. Merged by CDR3 protein, the rows form single entries marked with the most common genes and DNA. The sample table contains some 560,000 distinct CDR3 sequences; only one count was recorded for about 14% of them. 14% of the sample is taken by the ten largest. Sample: blood. All receptors derive from a woman in her thirties or forties with Graves' hyperthyroidism.

As concerns this clonotype: The junction and the germline gene differ at one end; a read error may be behind it. The CDR3 nucleotides are TGTGCCAGCAGTTTTGACGGCGGGAGTTACGAGCAGCACTTC. This encodes CASSFDGGSYEQHF. The chain employs TRBV28 and TRBJ2-7; 7 nucleotides line up with TRBD2. The CDR3 loop spans 14 amino acids. In germline, CDR1 is MDHEN, CDR2 SYDVKM.

This clonotype came up many times. This chain uses TRBV5-1 with TRBJ2-3; D is uncertain. The CDR3 runs 15 residues. CDR1 is SGHRS and CDR2 is YFSETQ in the germline V gene. The V and J ends lost 5 bases and 2 bases respectively, with 15 bases between them. This CDR3 is CASSSTPYITDTQYF. CDR3 DNA sequence: TGCGCCAGCAGTTCTACACCGTACATCACAGATACGCAGTATTTT.